This TCR beta chain was captured by sequencing in a study of long-term antiretroviral therapy in people with HIV. Sequencing used immunoSEQ v3.0 at survey level. Only in-frame clones appear in the TCRdb table, and some are missing; sequencing was by immunoSEQ multiplex PCR. In the table there are approximately 28,000 clones, roughly 80% of which are singletons. Study results and caveats: Whereas controls had wider CDR3 length ranges, HIV repertoires had narrower ones.

As for this clone: Its antigen is undetermined.

Treatment locations for all participants with HIV were in the United States. The receptor was derived from a man aged 18 to 30 with HIV. Here the sequenced sample was unsorted PBMCs, taken 0.8 years before starting antiretroviral therapy.

The CDR3 is CSVFISPEAFF. The CDR3 DNA reads TGCAGTGTATTTATATCCCCTGAAGCTTTCTTT. The chain combines TRBV20-1 with TRBJ1-1; D is uncertain. The CDR3 is 11 amino acids. Germline V gene data show CDR1 as DFQATT and CDR2 as SNEGSKA (reference sequence). V was trimmed by 7 bases and J by 6 bases, leaving 12 bases between them.